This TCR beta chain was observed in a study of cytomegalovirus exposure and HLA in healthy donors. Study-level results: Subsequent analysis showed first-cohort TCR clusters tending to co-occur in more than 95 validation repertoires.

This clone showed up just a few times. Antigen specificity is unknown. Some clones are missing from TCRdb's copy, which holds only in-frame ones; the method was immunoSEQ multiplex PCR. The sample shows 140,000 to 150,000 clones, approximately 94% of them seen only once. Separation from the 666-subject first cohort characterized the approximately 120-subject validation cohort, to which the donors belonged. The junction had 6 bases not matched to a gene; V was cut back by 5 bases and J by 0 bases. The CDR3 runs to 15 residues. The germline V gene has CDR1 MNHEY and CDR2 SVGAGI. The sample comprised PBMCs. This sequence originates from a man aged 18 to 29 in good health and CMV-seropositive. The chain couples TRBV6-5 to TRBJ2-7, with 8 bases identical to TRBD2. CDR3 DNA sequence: TGTGCCAGCAGTCGCACTAGCGGCAGCTCCTACGAGCAGTACTTC. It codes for CASSRTSGSSYEQYF.